This T cell receptor (beta chain) is drawn from a study of CD8 T cells in ankylosing spondylitis. Study observations and caveats: Seemingly distinctive of ankylosing spondylitis blood was a TCR beta motif formed by eight highly homologous variants.

Germline V CDR1 and CDR2: DFQATT, SNEGSKA (reference sequence). The CDR3 totals 12 residues. V dropped 4 bases and J dropped 5 bases, with 11 bases sitting between them. This clonotype was recorded at least ten times. Its matching antigen is unknown. Quantitative molecular-barcoded 5'-RACE generated the TCR beta libraries. Each CDR3 protein gets one entry after TCRdb re-called the 5' RACE reads with MiXCR. The sample holds fewer than 550,000 distinct CDR3 sequences, approximately 5% seen once. V is TRBV20-1 and J is TRBJ1-1; D perhaps matches TRBD1 (6 bases). Sequencing input: blood, either unsorted or a sorted T cell fraction (not recorded which). This TCR came from a male donor with ankylosing spondylitis. Here the CDR3 DNA reads TGCAGTGCTATAACAAGGGGGACTGAAGCTTTCTTT. It encodes CSAITRGTEAFF.